This T cell receptor beta chain stems from a study of cytomegalovirus exposure and HLA in healthy donors (dated by TCRdb to the late 2010s). As for the study more broadly: In an earlier analysis of 550 to 750 of the donors, 250 to 300 Gb of sequence data and approximately 100 million unique TCR beta sequences from approximately 180 million T cells were reported. An early release that covered fewer than 800 HLA-typed donors contained approximately 320 gigabases of sequencing data and 65 million to 100 million unique TCR sequences. Among the approximately 420 genotyped donors, approximately 76% belonged to the genetic ancestry cluster associated with self-reported Caucasian donors. The study aimed to test whether cataloging public T cell receptors could reveal signatures of past pathogen exposure. The T cell repertoires of 550 to 850 subjects were profiled by immunosequencing and related to cytomegalovirus serostatus. Besides the first cohort of roughly 700 subjects, a separate validation cohort made up of 95 to 150 different subjects was used. To predict cytomegalovirus infection status, the study brought together high-throughput TCR immunosequencing, statistical association of individual TCRs with disease status, and machine learning. To study patterns of TCR occurrence, a later analysis re-analyzed previously published TCR beta repertoires from 666 donors and added high-resolution HLA genotyping. The later analysis used no new phenotypic data to find candidate immune exposures, relying instead on TCR beta sequences and their occurrence across donors. An earlier analysis of 450 to 750 of the donors used high-throughput TCR beta sequencing to judge whether each TCR beta V gene segment behaved as functional or pseudogenic. Donor age, sex, ethnicity and CMV serostatus were compiled alongside the repertoire data. A later genetic analysis used genome-wide SNP genotypes for about 65% of the roughly 700 donors, treating that subset as a discovery cohort. All discovery cohort repertoires had been generated using a single sequencing platform. HLA typing covered class I and class II loci at four-digit resolution. Typing coverage differed by locus: A, B, C, DRB1 and DQB1 were typed in roughly 620-630 donors, DQA1 in about 550, DPA1 in some 610, and DPB1 in 472. Four to six DR-DQ haplotypes were handled as single units for association and clustering because linkage in the cohort was strong. Among about 360 genotyped donors of the cohort, an average of roughly 240,000 unique TCR beta nucleotide sequences were sequenced per donor, 15% to 20% of them non-productive.

Broader findings and caveats from the paper: It was suggested by the authors that the approach could potentially be generalized to other disease states and immunological phenotypes. In vitro tests confirmed that a few of the cytomegalovirus-associated TCR beta chains recognize cytomegalovirus antigens. The presence/absence analyses assumed that sequencing depth was roughly uniform across donors, and that assumption may not be true. The earlier analysis of around 600 of the donors excluded approximately 15 rarely observed V segments, including chromosome 9 orphons, because counts were too low. V-gene and J-gene trimming of TCR beta chains was associated with a missense DCLRE1C variant in a later genetic analysis, and the association was replicated in an independent cohort. The 87-base-pair reads could not distinguish some IMGT-functional V segments, including TRBV6-2 and TRBV6-3, so those segments were excluded. A further reported finding was that TCR beta sequences accurately predicted the HLA-A and HLA-B alleles for most subjects in the first cohort. For the cohort, immune exposure information was limited to CMV serostatus. While some public TCRs were present in many individuals, most TCR sequences turned up only very rarely across donors. HLA typing was unavailable for some donors at each locus, so association tests used only the typed subset. A cluster of highly shared sequence variants was judged likely to represent a technical artifact of the sequencing pipeline. A later analysis associated 15,000 to 20,000 TCR beta sequences with specific HLA alleles at a false discovery rate of 0.05. Strong co-occurrence of HLA alleles, especially DR and DQ, made assigning TCR associations to individual alleles difficult. According to a later analysis, parvovirus B19, influenza, CMV and Epstein-Barr virus appeared linked to several top co-occurrence clusters. Only TCR beta chains were sequenced in this cohort, and the absence of alpha or paired-chain data limited detectable features. In a later analysis, most CMV-associated TCR beta chains were found to appear HLA-restricted, with HLA associations seemingly driven largely by CMV exposure. The study listed 164 TCR beta chains as associated with cytomegalovirus. The classifier was reported to diagnose cytomegalovirus status with high specificity and sensitivity in both the original cohort and the validation cohort. In a later analysis, HLA-associated TCR beta chains showed more clonal expansion and lower generation probabilities than non-associated chains that were equally common. Linkage disequilibrium might explain the correlated functional status among segregating V segments, but an unknown experimental factor could not be excluded. In an earlier analysis of more than 450 of the donors, most TCR beta V segments were observed in productive rearrangements about 90% or about 30% of the time, broadly matching IMGT annotations. In a later genetic analysis, fewer N-insertions in productive TCRs were reported among donors in an Asian-associated ancestry cluster than the roughly 640-donor mean. According to a later analysis, TCR association rates differed among HLA loci, with DRB1 alleles showing the most associated TCRs and HLA-C alleles showing the fewest.

The germline V gene specifies SGHDT as CDR1 and YYEEEE as CDR2. The CDR3 holds 12 amino acids from the cysteine to the phenylalanine. Kept here is only the CDR3 DNA, which spans 36 bases and is read in frame from base 1. V and J are truncated by 3 bases and 9 bases respectively, leaving an intervening sequence of 10 bases. This clone was counted a few times. The antigen this receptor binds is unknown. No quality values exist for individual bases; no much larger clone is one base distant. The method was the immunoSEQ multiplex PCR assay. A mixture of 60 forward primers for TCR Vbeta segments and 13 reverse primers for TCR Jbeta segments was used in the multiplex PCR. Amplification of the CDR3 region of rearranged TCR beta genes was performed with a multiplex PCR assay on genomic DNA. The Illumina HiSeq System was used to sequence the amplified TCR beta libraries as 87-base-pair reads. On the study's bioinformatics: In a later analysis, tens of millions of unique TCR beta chains were counted across the roughly 610 repertoires, and about 10 million of these chains were shared by at least two donors. To remove PCR and sequencing errors, raw reads were error-corrected and collapsed into unique sequences using a nearest-neighbor algorithm that merged closely related sequences. CDR3 sequences were aligned to IMGT reference sequences to assign V, D and J gene segments. For a sequence to be retained, a match of at least six nucleotides to both a V gene segment and a J gene segment was required. Rearrangements were classified as productive when the CDR3 lacked stop codons and remained in frame with V and J, and all other rearrangements were classified as non-productive. Following IMGT convention, CDR3 was defined as the stretch from the second conserved V-encoded cysteine up to the conserved J-encoded phenylalanine. Sequences without an unambiguous match to a single V gene segment were excluded from the earlier analysis of a few hundred of the donors. In an earlier analysis of 450 to 700 of the donors, V segments were called functional above 56.7% productive rearrangements and were called segregating when the between-donor standard deviation exceeded 5%. A statistical classification framework was built to diagnose cytomegalovirus status from the catalog of TCR beta chain sequences. In a later analysis, V and J genes were assigned by comparing TCR nucleotide sequences against IMGT/GENE-DB human TR gene sequences. The TCRdist pipeline was used in a later analysis to assign CDR3 sequences and most-parsimonious VDJ recombination scenarios. In a later analysis, each TCR beta chain was defined by its CDR3 amino acid sequence together with its V-gene family, and reads without a unique V-gene family were excluded. A later analysis removed several hundred highly shared, low-generation-probability nucleotide sequences to deal with suspected cross-contamination and a sequencing artifact. In a later analysis, a clonal expansion index was calculated for each public chain from normalized within-repertoire ranks of inferred template counts. Generation probabilities in a later analysis came from a VDJ recombination model fitted to out-of-frame rearrangements, and those results were checked against IGoR. Hypergeometric tests were used in a later analysis to score TCR-TCR, TCR-HLA and TCR-CMV co-occurrence, with a repertoire-size bias correction applied to the TCR pairs. False discovery rates were estimated in a later analysis by permuting HLA or CMV assignments 20 times. In a later analysis, co-occurring TCRs were grouped using DBSCAN, with TCRdist sequence similarity added in when clustering inside HLA-allele-positive subsets. Co-occurrence clustering excluded repertoires with fewer than 30,000 or more than 120,000 public chains, plus five with anomalous nucleotide sharing. In TCRdb, the immuneACCESS table is reduced to in-frame sequences with V and J assigned. These tables do not hold every clone; where another copy was compared, an unresolved V gene accounts for under half, and the others remain unexplained. The V and J calls and the clone size are those of that table, but D and trimming were determined from the DNA. For this sample there are roughly 120,000 clones; about 16% appear just once. The ten top clones hold about 2% of the sample.

The cohort consisted of 666 healthy bone marrow donors. Cohort members were all nominally healthy when sampled, although unrecorded immune exposures were likely present. The donor tested CMV seronegative and was one of the 352 seronegative cohort members. Each donor provided a peripheral blood sample, and peripheral blood mononuclear cells were used for TCR beta sequencing. Genomic DNA extraction from the blood cell samples was performed with the Qiagen DNeasy Blood Extraction Kit. The TCR was taken from a woman younger than 30 in good health and CMV-seronegative. Specimen: PBMCs. The chain links TRBV5-6 with TRBJ1-5; no D gene can be assigned with confidence. The sequenced DNA is TGTGCCAGCAGCTCGAGGAACGGGCCCCAGCATTTT. Translated, this is CASSSRNGPQHF.